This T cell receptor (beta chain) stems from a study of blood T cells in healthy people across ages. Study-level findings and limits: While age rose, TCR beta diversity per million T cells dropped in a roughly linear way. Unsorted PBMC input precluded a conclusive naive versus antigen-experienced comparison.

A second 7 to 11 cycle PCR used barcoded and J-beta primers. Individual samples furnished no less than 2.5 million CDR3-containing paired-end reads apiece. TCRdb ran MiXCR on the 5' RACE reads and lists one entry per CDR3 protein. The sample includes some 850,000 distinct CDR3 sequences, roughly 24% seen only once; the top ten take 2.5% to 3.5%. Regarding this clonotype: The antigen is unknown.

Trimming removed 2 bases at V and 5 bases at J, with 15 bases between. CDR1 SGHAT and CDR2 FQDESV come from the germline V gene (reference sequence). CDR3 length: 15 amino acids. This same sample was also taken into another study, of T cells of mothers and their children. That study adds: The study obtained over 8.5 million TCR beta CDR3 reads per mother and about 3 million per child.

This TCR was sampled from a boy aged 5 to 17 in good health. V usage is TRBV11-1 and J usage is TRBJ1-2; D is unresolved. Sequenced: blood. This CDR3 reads CASSLNQAWRYGYTF. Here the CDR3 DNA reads TGTGCCAGCAGCTTAAATCAGGCGTGGAGGTATGGCTACACCTTC.